The rows below give T cell receptor beta chains drawn from one sample of a study of CD8+ T cells in alopecia areata. This table comes from immunoSEQ multiplex PCR, and its TCRdb copy is limited to in-frame clones, with some not included. This table holds over 200,000 clones, approximately 61% found once. The material was CD4+ T cells sorted from blood, obtained at week 0. These receptors originate from a human donor with alopecia areata. The CDR3 runs from the conserved cysteine through the conserved F or W. A D gene is named only where the DNA matches it firmly. Where a row states a size, it is once, few, many or the class of an expanded clone; other rows omit it.

clone_size | j_call | v_call | d_call | cdr3_aa | cdr3_nt
NA | TRBJ1-2 | TRBV25-1 | NA | CASSERAGLGGGYTF | TGTGCCAGCAGCGAGAGGGCAGGGCTTGGGGGTGGCTACACCTTC
NA | TRBJ2-7 | TRBV30 | NA | CAWAEDFGSYEQYF | TGTGCCTGGGCTGAGGATTTTGGCTCCTACGAGCAGTACTTC
NA | TRBJ2-1 | TRBV7-9 | TRBD2 | CASSMSGRAKGNEQFF | TGTGCCAGCAGCATGAGCGGGAGGGCCAAAGGCAATGAGCAGTTCTTC
NA | TRBJ2-1 | TRBV4-1 | NA | CASSLQRGTGRPNEQFF | TGCGCCAGCAGCCTGCAGCGGGGGACAGGGCGTCCCAATGAGCAGTTCTTC
many | TRBJ2-1 | TRBV7-2 | NA | CASSLIVFVSEQFF | TGTGCCAGCAGCTTAATCGTTTTTGTTAGTGAGCAGTTCTTC
NA | TRBJ1-2 | TRBV25-1 | NA | CASSLKSTNYGYTF | TGTGCCAGCAGCCTCAAATCTACTAACTATGGCTACACCTTC
NA | TRBJ2-2 | TRBV30 | NA | CAWTKPQNTGELFF | TGTGCCTGGACCAAGCCCCAAAACACCGGGGAGCTGTTTTTT
NA | TRBJ2-3 | TRBV5-1 | NA | CASSLDRDTQYF | TGCGCCAGCAGCTTGGACCGAGATACGCAGTATTTT
NA | TRBJ1-3 | TRBV6-5 | NA | CASSYSTRGGGNTIYF | TGTGCCAGCAGTTACTCGACCAGGGGCGGTGGAAACACCATATATTTT
NA | TRBJ1-2 | TRBV2 | NA | CASGRQAQGNGYTF | TGTGCCAGCGGCCGACAAGCCCAGGGGAATGGCTACACCTTC
NA | TRBJ1-1 | TRBV29-1 | NA | CSVDKGSGFEAFF | TGCAGCGTTGACAAGGGGAGTGGATTTGAAGCTTTCTTT
NA | TRBJ2-7 | TRBV5-4 | TRBD2 | CASSLDGSGASYEQYF | TGTGCCAGCAGCTTGGACGGTAGCGGGGCATCCTACGAGCAGTACTTC
NA | TRBJ1-1 | TRBV4-2 | TRBD1 | CASSQDPGQGGVAFF | TGTGCCAGCAGCCAAGACCCGGGACAGGGTGGGGTAGCTTTCTTT
once | TRBJ1-2 | TRBV10-3 | NA | CAIGTTNYGYTF | TGTGCCATCGGAACGACTAACTATGGCTACACCTTC
NA | TRBJ1-6 | TRBV5-6 | NA | CASSPRLVSPLHF | TGTGCCAGCAGCCCCCGATTGGTTTCACCCCTCCACTTT
few | TRBJ2-5 | TRBV6-5 | NA | CASSGPGGETQYF | TGTGCCAGCTCCGGGCCTGGCGGGGAGACCCAGTACTTC
NA | TRBJ1-4 | TRBV29-1 | TRBD1 | CSVGDRATNEKLFF | TGCAGCGTTGGCGACAGGGCTACTAATGAAAAACTGTTTTTT
once | TRBJ2-5 | TRBV18 | TRBD2 | CASSPQALAGGETQYF | TGTGCCAGCTCGCCGCAGGCCCTAGCGGGAGGAGAGACCCAGTACTTC
NA | TRBJ2-2 | TRBV29-1 | NA | CSVGRGTGELFF | TGCAGCGTTGGTCGGGGGACCGGGGAGCTGTTTTTT
few | TRBJ1-2 | TRBV15 | TRBD1 | CATSIRTGYGYTF | TGTGCCACCAGCATCCGGACAGGCTATGGCTACACCTTC
NA | TRBJ2-1 | TRBV9 | TRBD2 | CASSVAGGSDNEQFF | TGTGCCAGCAGCGTAGCGGGAGGAAGCGACAATGAGCAGTTCTTC
NA | TRBJ1-3 | TRBV15 | NA | CATSRDSVFRLFGNTIYF | TGTGCCACCAGCAGAGATTCCGTTTTCAGGCTCTTTGGAAACACCATATATTTT
NA | TRBJ2-1 | TRBV7-3 | TRBD2 | CASSSTSGGYNEQFF | TGTGCCAGCAGCTCCACTAGCGGGGGGTACAATGAGCAGTTCTTC
NA | TRBJ1-2 | TRBV10-3 | NA | CAISESESYGYTF | TGTGCCATCAGTGAGTCGGAGTCGTATGGCTACACCTTC
NA | TRBJ1-2 | TRBV25-1 | NA | CASSSGGPRRGYTF | TGTGCCAGCAGCTCCGGAGGCCCCAGGAGGGGCTACACCTTC
few | TRBJ1-2 | TRBV5-4 | NA | CASSQGGGNYGYTF | TGTGCCAGCAGCCAGGGCGGGGGGAACTATGGCTACACCTTC
NA | TRBJ2-3 | TRBV19 | TRBD2 | CASSALAGGEDTQYF | TGTGCCAGTAGTGCCCTAGCGGGGGGGGAGGATACGCAGTATTTT
few | TRBJ1-1 | TRBV7-3 | TRBD1 | CASSTPGQSTEAFF | TGTGCCAGCAGCACCCCGGGACAGTCCACTGAAGCTTTCTTT